Described below is a single T cell receptor (beta chain) sequence and its context. A few counts support this clonotype. Its antigen specificity is not known. No base-level quality is on record; no much larger clone is a single base apart. Libraries were prepared through 5' RACE. The run used an Illumina HiSeq 2500. A second roughly 7 to 11 cycle PCR used a sample-barcoded 5' primer and a J-beta primer mix. A unique molecular identifier was introduced onto each TCR beta cDNA molecule by a template-switch 5' adaptor carrying 12 random nucleotides. Each sample yielded at least 2.5 million CDR3-containing paired-end reads. All of the RNA was converted into first-strand cDNA using the Mint cDNA synthesis kit, with a TRBC-specific oligonucleotide serving as the primer. Following uracil-DNA glycosylase treatment, all cDNA underwent a first 18-cycle PCR with the universal primers M1SS and BC2_uni_R. In the paper's pipeline: Each sample was normalized by randomly selecting 1 million high-quality reads, each carrying a distinct molecular identifier. Reads with shared molecular identifiers were discarded instead of being binned into consensus sequences. MiTCR, run with a Q25 quality threshold and the strictest error-elimination algorithm, handled CDR3 identification, clonotype clustering and error correction. Lower-bound total TCR beta diversity was estimated with a nonparametric unseen species model using Euler transformation. In-frame beta chains were kept once TCRdb had trimmed the public reads at Q25 with fastp and called clones with MiXCR. Entries are consolidated by CDR3 protein sequence, retaining the most common genes and DNA. TCRdb's processing, not the authors', yielded these V and J calls. This sample is represented by 600,000 to 850,000 distinct CDR3 sequences; 25% of them were singletons. Roughly 9% of the sample lies in the top ten.

The sample originates from a study of blood T cells in healthy people across ages (dated by TCRdb to 2014 to 2015). Background for the entire study: Template switching captured roughly one uniquely barcoded TCR beta cDNA molecule per two T cells in model experiments. Age-related changes in TCR beta repertoire diversity were measured in the study by deep sequencing normalized with unique cDNA molecular identifiers. The donors were divided into four age groups: young (average approximately 17 years), middle-aged (around 37), aged (approximately 62) and long-lived (82). The study analyzed two additional independent replicas of 1 million unique cDNA reads from the same blood draw for two donors, one aged 18 to 29 and one aged 80 or older.

The investigation overall reported the following: There was a strong correlation between observed TCR beta diversity and the percentage of naive T cells measured by flow cytometry. Because profiling used bulk unsorted PBMCs, naive and antigen-experienced compartments could not be compared conclusively. As age increased, observed TCR beta diversity per million T cells dropped in a roughly linear way, and a significant reduction was already evident by age approximately 40. Compared with the aged group, the long-lived group had more naive CD4+ T cells, fewer expanded clones and increased TCR diversity, a pattern suggesting age selection. Because donor CMV infection status was unknown, age-related changes in expanded clonotypes were potentially confounded. Estimates of total diversity based on one million sequenced T cells were regarded as lower bounds and as underestimates.

The roughly 39 donors, aged about 6 to 100 years, were systemically healthy Caucasian individuals from Russia. Each donor gave about 10 milliliters of peripheral blood, drawn into EDTA-treated Vacutainer tubes. PBMCs were isolated by Ficoll-Paque density-gradient centrifugation, with at least 7 million obtained per sample. Trizol reagent was used to extract total RNA from PBMCs, with at least 5.5 micrograms per sample. For every donor, flow cytometry on a PBMC aliquot measured the percentage of naive CD45RAhigh/CD27high T cells. Inclusive of the bounding cysteine and phenylalanine, the CDR3 is 16 residues long. The CDR3 DNA has 48 bases and is translated from base 1. Via the germline V gene (reference sequence), CDR1 is LGHDT and CDR2 YNNKEL. For this chain, trimming is 0 bases at the V end and 2 bases at the J end, and the number of junction bases without a gene match is 6. This same sample was also part of a study on T cells of mothers and their children. As that second study puts it: Donors were nine systemically healthy Caucasian individuals: three mothers and their six children. cDNA synthesis consumed the entire amount of extracted RNA, loaded at about 1.5 ug RNA in each 15 ul reaction. In the second PCR, the M1S primer added sample barcodes and 2-4 random nucleotides. Each mother yielded over 10 million TCR beta CDR3 reads and each child roughly 3.1 million reads. TCR recombination output is similarly shaped by thymic selection in related and unrelated pairs, with a minor effect exerted by inherited differences. Normalized repertoire overlap in related mother-child pairs was always slightly higher than in unrelated mother-child pairs, but the difference was never significant. With a sensitivity of approximately 100 clones per million clonotypes, no persistent microchimeric T cell clones were detected. Deep NGS was used in the study to compare the TCR beta repertoires of mothers and children and to look for features that separate related mother-child pairs from unrelated individuals. The mean age was around 40 +/- 4 years for the mothers and approximately 11 +/- 4 years for the children. After adapters were ligated using NEBNext reagents, the libraries underwent 100+100 nt paired-end sequencing on an Illumina HiSeq 2000. To prevent cross-contamination, the mother and child libraries were prepared one month apart and sequenced in separate runs. Between roughly 450,000 and 2,200,000 distinct TCR beta clonotypes were identified per donor. Naive TCR beta clonotypes were estimated from low-frequency clonotypes matched to each donor's FACS-determined naive share, without sorting.

The chain employs TRBV3-1 and TRBJ2-5; 7 nucleotides in the junction match TRBD2. The clonotype originates from a boy aged 5-17 years in good health. The sequenced sample was blood. The nucleotides read TGTGCCAGCAGCCAAGAACGACTAGCATCTCAAGAGACCCAGTACTTC. It is translated as CASSQERLASQETQYF.